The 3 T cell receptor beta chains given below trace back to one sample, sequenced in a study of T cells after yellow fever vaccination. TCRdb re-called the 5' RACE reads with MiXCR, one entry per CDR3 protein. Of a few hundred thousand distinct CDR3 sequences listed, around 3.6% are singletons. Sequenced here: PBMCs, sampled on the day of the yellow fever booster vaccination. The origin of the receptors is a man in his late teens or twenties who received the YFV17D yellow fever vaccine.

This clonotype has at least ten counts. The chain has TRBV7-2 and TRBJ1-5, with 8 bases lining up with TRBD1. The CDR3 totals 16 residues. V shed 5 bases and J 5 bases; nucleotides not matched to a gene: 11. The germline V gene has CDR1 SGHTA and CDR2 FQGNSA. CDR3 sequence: CASSLQDRGVHQPQHF. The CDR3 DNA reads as TGTGCCAGCAGCCTACAAGACAGGGGAGTACATCAGCCCCAGCATTTT. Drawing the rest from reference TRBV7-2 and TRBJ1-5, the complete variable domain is GAGVSQSPSNKVTEKGKDVELRCDPISGHTALYWYRQSLGQGLEFLIYFQGNSAPDKSGLPSDRFSAERTGGSVSTLTIQRTQQEDSAVYLCASSLQDRGVHQPQHFGDGTRLSIL.

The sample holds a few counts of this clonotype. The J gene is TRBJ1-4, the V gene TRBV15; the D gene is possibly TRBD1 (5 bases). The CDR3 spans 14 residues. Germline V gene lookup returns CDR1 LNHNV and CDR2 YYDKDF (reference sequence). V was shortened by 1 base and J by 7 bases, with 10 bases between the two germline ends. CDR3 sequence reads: CATSRAGQGEKLFF. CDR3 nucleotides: TGTGCCACCAGCAGAGCGGGGCAGGGTGAAAAACTGTTTTTT.

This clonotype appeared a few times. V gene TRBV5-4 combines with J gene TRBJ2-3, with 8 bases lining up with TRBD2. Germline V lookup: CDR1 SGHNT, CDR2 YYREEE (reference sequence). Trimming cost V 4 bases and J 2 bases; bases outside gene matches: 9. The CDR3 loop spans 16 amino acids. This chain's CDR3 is CASSLPSGGTTDTQYF. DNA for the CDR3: TGTGCCAGCAGCCTCCCCAGCGGGGGTACCACAGATACGCAGTATTTT. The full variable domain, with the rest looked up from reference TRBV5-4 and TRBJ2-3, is ETGVTQSPTHLIKTRGQQVTLRCSSQSGHNTVSWYQQALGQGPQFIFQYYREEENGRGNFPPRFSGLQFPNYSSELNVNALELDDSALYLCASSLPSGGTTDTQYFGPGTRLTVL.